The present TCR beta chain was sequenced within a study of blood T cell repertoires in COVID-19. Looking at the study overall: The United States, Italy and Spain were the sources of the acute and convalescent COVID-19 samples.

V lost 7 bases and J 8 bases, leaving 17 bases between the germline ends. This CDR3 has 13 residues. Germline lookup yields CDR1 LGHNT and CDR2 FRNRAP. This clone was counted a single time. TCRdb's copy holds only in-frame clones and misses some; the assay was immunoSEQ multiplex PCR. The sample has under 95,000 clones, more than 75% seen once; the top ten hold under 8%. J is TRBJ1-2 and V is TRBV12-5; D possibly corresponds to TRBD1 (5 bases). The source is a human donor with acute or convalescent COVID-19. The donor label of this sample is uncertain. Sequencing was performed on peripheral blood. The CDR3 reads CASAPGLRGGYTF. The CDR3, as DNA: TGTGCTAGTGCTCCGGGACTTAGGGGCGGCTACACCTTC.